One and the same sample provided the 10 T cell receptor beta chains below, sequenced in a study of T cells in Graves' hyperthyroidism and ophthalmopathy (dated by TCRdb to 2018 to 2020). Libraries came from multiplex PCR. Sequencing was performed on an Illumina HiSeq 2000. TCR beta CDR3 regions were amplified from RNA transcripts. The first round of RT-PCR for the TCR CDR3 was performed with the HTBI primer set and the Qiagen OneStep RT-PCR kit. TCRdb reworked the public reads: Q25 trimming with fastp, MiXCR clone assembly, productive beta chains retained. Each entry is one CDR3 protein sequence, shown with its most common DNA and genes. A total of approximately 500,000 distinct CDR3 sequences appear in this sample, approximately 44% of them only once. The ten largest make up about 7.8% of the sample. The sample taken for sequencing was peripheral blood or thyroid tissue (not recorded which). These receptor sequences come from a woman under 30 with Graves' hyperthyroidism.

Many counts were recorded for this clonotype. This chain's CDR3 is CSAPRDRAETQYF. Here the CDR3 DNA reads TGCAGCGCTCCAAGGGACAGGGCAGAGACCCAGTACTTC. The chain uses TRBV29-1 and TRBJ2-5; 9 nucleotides align to TRBD1. The V and J ends lost 7 bases and 4 bases, in that order; junction bases with no gene match: 7. CDR3 size: 13 residues. The germline CDR1 and CDR2 sequences are SQVTM and ANQGSEA.

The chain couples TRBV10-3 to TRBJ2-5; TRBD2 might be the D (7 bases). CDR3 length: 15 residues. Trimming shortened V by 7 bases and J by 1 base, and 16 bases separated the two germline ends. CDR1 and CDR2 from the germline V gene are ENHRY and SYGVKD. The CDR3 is CAIKAGAGVQETQYF. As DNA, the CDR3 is TGTGCCATCAAGGCGGGGGCGGGAGTCCAAGAGACCCAGTACTTC.

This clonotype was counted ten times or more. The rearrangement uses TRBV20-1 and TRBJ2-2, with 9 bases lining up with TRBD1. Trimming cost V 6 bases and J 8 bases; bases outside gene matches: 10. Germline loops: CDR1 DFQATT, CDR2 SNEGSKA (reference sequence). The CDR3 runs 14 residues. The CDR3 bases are TGCAGTGCCCGCGGACAGGGGTTGTCAGGGGAGCTGTTTTTT. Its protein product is CSARGQGLSGELFF.

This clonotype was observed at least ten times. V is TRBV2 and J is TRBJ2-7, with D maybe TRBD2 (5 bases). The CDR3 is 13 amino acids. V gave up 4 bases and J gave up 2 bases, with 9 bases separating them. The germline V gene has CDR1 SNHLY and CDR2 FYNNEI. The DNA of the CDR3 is TGTGCCAGCAGTGCGGGAAAACCCTACGAGCAGTACTTC. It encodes CASSAGKPYEQYF.

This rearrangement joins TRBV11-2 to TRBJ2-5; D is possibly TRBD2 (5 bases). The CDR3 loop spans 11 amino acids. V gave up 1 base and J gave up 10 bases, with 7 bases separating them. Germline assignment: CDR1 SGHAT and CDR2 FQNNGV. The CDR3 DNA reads TGTGCCAGCAGCTTAGTAGGGAGCCAGTACTTC. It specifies CASSLVGSQYF.

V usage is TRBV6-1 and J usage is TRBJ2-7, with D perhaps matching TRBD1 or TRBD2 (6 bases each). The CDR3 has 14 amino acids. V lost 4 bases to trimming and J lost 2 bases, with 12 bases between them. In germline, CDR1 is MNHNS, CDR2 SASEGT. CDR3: CASSVVRGPYEQYF. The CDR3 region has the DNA TGTGCCAGCAGTGTAGTTCGGGGGCCCTACGAGCAGTACTTC.

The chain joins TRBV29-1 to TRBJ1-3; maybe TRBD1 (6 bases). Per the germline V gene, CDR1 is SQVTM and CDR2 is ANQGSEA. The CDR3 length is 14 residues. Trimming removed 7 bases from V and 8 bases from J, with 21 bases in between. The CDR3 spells CSALGQNYGYTIYF. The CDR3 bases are TGCAGCGCCCTGGGACAAAACTATGGCTACACCATATATTTT.

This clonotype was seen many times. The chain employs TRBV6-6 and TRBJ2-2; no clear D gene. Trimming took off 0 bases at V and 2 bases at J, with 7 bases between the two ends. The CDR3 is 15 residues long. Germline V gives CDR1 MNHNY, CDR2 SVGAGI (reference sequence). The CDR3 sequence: CASSYSSPNTGELFF. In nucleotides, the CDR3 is TGTGCCAGCAGTTACTCGTCCCCAAACACCGGGGAGCTGTTTTTT.

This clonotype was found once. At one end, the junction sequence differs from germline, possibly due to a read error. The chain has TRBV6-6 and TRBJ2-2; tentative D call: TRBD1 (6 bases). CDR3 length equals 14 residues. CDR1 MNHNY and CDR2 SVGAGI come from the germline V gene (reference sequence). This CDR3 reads CAISDPGVTGELFF. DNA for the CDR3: TGTGCCATCAGTGATCCAGGGGTGACCGGGGAGCTGTTTTTT.

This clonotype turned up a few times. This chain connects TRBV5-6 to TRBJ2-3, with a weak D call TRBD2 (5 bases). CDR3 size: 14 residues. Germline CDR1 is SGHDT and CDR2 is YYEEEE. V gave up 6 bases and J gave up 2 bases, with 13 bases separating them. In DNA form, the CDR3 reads TGTGCCAGCATCGAGAGGACTTACACAGATACGCAGTATTTT. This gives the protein CASIERTYTDTQYF.